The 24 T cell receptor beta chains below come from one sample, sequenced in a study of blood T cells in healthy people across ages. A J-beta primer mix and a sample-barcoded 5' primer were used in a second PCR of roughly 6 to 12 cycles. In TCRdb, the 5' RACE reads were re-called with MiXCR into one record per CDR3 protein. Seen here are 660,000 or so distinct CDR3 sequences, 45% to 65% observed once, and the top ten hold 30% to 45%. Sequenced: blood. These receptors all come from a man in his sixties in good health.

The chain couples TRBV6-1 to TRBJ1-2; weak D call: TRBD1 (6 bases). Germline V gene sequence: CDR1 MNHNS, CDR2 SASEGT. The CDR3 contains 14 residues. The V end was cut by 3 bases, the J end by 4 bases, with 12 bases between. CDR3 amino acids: CASSEQDRIYGYTF. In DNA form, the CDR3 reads TGTGCCAGCAGTGAGCAAGACAGGATCTATGGCTACACCTTC.

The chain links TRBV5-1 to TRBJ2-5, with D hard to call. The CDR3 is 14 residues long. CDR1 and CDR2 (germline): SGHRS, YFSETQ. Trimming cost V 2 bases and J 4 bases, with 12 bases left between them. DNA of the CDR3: TGCGCCAGCAGCTTAAGCTCCGCCAGAGAGACCCAGTACTTC. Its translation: CASSLSSARETQYF. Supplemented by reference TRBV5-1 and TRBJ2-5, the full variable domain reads KAGVTQTPRYLIKTRGQQVTLSCSPISGHRSVSWYQQTPGQGLQFLFEYFSETQRNKGNFPGRFSGRQFSNSRSEMNVSTLELGDSALYLCASSLSSARETQYFGPGTRLLVL.

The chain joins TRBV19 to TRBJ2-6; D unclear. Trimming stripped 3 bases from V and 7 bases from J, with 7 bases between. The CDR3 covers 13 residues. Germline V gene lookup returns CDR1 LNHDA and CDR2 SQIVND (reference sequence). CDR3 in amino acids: CASSILGANVLTF. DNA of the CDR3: TGTGCCAGTAGTATTTTAGGTGCCAACGTCCTGACTTTC.

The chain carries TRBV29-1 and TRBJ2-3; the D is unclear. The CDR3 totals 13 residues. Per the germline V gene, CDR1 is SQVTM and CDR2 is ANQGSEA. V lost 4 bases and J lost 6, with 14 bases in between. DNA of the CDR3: TGCAGCGTTGTCCGAGTGCCGAAGGATACGCAGTATTTT. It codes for CSVVRVPKDTQYF.

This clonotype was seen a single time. The CDR3 DNA is TGTGCCAGCAGCTGGCGTTGGCGGGCGCTTAGCACAGATACGCAGTATTTT. Amino acids: CASSWRWRALSTDTQYF. The chain combines TRBV5-5 with TRBJ2-3; D perhaps matches TRBD2 (5 bases). The germline V gene encodes CDR1 SGHKS and CDR2 YYEKEE (reference sequence). V dropped 3 bases and J dropped 0 bases, with 17 bases sitting between them. The CDR3 runs to 17 residues.

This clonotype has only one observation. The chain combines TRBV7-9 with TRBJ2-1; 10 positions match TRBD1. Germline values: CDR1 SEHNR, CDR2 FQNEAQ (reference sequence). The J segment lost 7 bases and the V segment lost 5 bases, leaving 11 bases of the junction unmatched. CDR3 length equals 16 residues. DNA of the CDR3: TGTGCCAGCAGCCTCCGTCCGGGACAGGGGAGGAATGAGCAGTTCTTC. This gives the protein CASSLRPGQGRNEQFF.

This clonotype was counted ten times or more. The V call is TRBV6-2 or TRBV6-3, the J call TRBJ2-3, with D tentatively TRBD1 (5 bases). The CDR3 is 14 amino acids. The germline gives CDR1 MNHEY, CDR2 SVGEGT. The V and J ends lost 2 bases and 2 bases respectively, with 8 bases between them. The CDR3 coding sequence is TGTGCCAGCAGTTACCGACAGTCCACAGATACGCAGTATTTT. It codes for CASSYRQSTDTQYF.

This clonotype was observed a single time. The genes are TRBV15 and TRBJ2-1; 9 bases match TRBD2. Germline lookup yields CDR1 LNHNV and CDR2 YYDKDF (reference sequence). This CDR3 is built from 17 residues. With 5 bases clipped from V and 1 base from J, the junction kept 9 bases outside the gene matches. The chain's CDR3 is CATSGGDSGGSYNEQFF. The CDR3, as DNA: TGTGCCACCAGCGGAGGGGACAGCGGGGGGTCCTACAATGAGCAGTTCTTC.

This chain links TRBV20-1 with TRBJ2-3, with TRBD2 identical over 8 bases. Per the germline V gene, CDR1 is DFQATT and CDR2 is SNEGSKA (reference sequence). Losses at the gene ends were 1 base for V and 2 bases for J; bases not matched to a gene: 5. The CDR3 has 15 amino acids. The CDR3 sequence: CSARGERGNTDTQYF. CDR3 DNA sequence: TGCAGTGCTAGAGGAGAGCGGGGGAACACAGATACGCAGTATTTT.

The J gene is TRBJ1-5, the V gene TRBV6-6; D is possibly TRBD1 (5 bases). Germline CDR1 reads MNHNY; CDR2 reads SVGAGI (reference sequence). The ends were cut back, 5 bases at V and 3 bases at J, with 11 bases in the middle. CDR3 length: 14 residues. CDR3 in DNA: TGTGCCAGCAGTCCTGACAGCGCCAATCAGCCCCAGCATTTT. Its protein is CASSPDSANQPQHF.

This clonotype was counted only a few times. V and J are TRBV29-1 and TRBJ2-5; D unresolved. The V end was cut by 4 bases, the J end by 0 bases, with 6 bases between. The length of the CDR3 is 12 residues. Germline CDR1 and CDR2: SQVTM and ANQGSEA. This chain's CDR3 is CSVVEYQETQYF. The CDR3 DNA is TGCAGCGTTGTCGAGTACCAAGAGACCCAGTACTTC.

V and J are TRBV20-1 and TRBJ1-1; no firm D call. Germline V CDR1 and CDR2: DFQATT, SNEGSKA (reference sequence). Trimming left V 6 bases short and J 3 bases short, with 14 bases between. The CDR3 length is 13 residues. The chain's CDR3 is CSATTNSYTEAFF. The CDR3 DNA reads TGCAGTGCAACGACGAATAGCTACACTGAAGCTTTCTTT.

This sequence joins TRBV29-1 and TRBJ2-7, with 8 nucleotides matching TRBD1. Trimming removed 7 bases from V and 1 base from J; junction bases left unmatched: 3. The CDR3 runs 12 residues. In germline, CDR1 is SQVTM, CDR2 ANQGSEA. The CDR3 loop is CSGGQASYEQYF. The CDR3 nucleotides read TGCAGCGGGGGACAGGCTTCCTACGAGCAGTACTTC.

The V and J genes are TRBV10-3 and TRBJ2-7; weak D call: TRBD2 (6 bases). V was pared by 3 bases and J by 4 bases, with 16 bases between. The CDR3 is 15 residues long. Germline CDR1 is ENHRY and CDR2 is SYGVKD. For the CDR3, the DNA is TGTGCCATCAGTGACGTTTTGGGTGGGGGGTACGAGCAGTACTTC. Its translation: CAISDVLGGGYEQYF.

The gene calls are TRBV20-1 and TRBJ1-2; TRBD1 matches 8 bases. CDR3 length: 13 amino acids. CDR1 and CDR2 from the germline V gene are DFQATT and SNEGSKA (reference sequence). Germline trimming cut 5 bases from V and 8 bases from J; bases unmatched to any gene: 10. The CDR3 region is CSASPSTGVGYTF. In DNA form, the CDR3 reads TGCAGTGCTTCCCCCTCGACAGGGGTCGGCTACACCTTC.

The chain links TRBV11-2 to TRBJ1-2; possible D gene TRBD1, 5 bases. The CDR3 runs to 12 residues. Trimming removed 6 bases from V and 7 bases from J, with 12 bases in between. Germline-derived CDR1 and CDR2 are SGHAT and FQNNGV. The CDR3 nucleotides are TGTGCCAGCAGGCATGGGGCTGGTGGCTACACCTTC. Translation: CASRHGAGGYTF.

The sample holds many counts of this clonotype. In DNA form, the CDR3 reads TGCAGCGTTGGGAGCTCTGGGGCCAACGTCCTGACTTTC. Protein: CSVGSSGANVLTF. The chain joins TRBV29-1 to TRBJ2-6, with D uncertain. CDR3 length equals 13 residues. V was clipped by 4 bases and J by 0 bases, with 4 bases between them. CDR1 and CDR2 from the germline V gene are SQVTM and ANQGSEA.

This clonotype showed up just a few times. The chain's CDR3 is CASSFATNEKLFF. DNA of the CDR3: TGTGCCAGCAGTTTCGCAACTAATGAAAAACTGTTTTTT. The chain has TRBV12-3 or TRBV12-4 and TRBJ1-4; D unresolved. The length of the CDR3 is 13 residues. Trimming cost V 3 bases and J 0 bases, with 2 bases left between them.

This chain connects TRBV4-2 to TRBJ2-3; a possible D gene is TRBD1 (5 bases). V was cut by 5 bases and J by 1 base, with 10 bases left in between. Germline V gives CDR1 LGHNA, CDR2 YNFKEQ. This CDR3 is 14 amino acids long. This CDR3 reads CASSSGRRTDTQYF. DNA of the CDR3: TGTGCCAGCAGCTCAGGGCGGCGCACAGATACGCAGTATTTT.

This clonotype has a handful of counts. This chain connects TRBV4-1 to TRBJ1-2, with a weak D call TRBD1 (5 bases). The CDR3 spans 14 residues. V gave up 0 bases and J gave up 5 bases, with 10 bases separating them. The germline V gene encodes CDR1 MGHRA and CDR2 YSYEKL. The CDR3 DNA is TGCGCCAGCAGCCAAGAACCGGGACTTTATGGCTACACCTTC. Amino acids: CASSQEPGLYGYTF.

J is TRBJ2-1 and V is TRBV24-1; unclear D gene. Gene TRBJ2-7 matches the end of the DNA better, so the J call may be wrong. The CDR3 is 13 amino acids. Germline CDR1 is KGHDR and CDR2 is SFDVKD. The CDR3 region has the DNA TGTGCCACCAGTGATTCTTCCTACAATGAGCAGTACTTC. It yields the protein CATSDSSYNEQYF.

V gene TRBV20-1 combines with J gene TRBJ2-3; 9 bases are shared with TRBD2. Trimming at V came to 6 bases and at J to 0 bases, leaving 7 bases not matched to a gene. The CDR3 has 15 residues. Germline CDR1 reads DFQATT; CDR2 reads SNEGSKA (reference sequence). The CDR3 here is CSALSGGPSTDTQYF. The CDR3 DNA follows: TGCAGTGCCCTTAGCGGGGGCCCGAGCACAGATACGCAGTATTTT.

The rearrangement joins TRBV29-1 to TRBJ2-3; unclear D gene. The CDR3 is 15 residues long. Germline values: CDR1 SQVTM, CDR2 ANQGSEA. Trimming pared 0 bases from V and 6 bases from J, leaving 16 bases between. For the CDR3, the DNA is TGCAGCGTTGAAGATCTCGACACGCCAGCCGATACGCAGTATTTT. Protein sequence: CSVEDLDTPADTQYF.

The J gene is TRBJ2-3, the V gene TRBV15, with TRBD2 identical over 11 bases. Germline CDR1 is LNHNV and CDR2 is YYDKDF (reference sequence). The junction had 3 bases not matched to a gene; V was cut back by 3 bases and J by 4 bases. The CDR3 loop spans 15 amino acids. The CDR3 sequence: CATSRVAGGPDTQYF. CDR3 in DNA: TGTGCCACCAGCAGGGTAGCGGGGGGGCCAGATACGCAGTATTTT.